A single sample gave rise to the 13 T cell receptor beta chains below, sequenced in a study of beta chain features in type 1 diabetes. Sequenced material consisted of expressed TCRB transcripts (all of the isolated RNA was reverse transcribed). Here immunoSEQ multiplex PCR was the method, and the copy in TCRdb shows in-frame clones only, minus some. The table has about 710,000 clones, 11% to 15% seen once. General study results and limits: Shortening of TCRB CDR3s, moderate but significant, appeared in all four CD4+ subsets of Type 1 diabetes patients.

Their specific antigens are unknown. Input material: naive CD4+ T cells from blood. Receptors originate from a man between 18 and 29 years old with type 1 diabetes.

In this sample, this clone turned up a few times. The chain uses TRBV5-1 and TRBJ2-4, with unresolved D. CDR1 and CDR2 from the germline V gene are SGHRS and YFSETQ. V was shortened by 5 bases and J by 5 bases, with 11 bases between the two germline ends. This CDR3 spans 13 amino acids. This chain's CDR3 is CASRSFGENIQYF. CDR3 in DNA: TGCGCCAGCAGGTCGTTTGGCGAAAACATTCAGTACTTC. Based on the CDR3 plus reference TRBV5-1 and TRBJ2-4, the full variable domain is KAGVTQTPRYLIKTRGQQVTLSCSPISGHRSVSWYQQTPGQGLQFLFEYFSETQRNKGNFPGRFSGRQFSNSRSEMNVSTLELGDSALYLCASRSFGENIQYFGAGTRLSVL.

This clone turned up a few times. The chain links TRBV6-5 to TRBJ1-2; maybe TRBD1 (5 bases). From germline, CDR1 is MNHEY and CDR2 SVGAGI. The CDR3 extends over 14 amino acids. V was shortened by 6 bases and J by 6 bases, with 17 bases between the two germline ends. The CDR3 reads CASRLLQGFDGYTF. Here the CDR3 DNA reads TGTGCCAGCAGATTGCTTCAGGGTTTCGATGGCTACACCTTC.

This rearrangement joins TRBV7-3 to TRBJ2-5; 11 nucleotides match TRBD1. CDR3 size: 16 residues. Germline CDR1 reads SGHTA; CDR2 reads FQGTGA. Germline trimming cut 0 bases from V and 4 bases from J; bases unmatched to any gene: 4. CDR3 sequence: CASSLTGQGARETQYF. CDR3 nucleotides: TGTGCCAGCAGCTTAACCGGACAGGGGGCGAGAGAGACCCAGTACTTC.

The rearrangement links TRBV30 to TRBJ2-4; unclear D gene. V shed 0 bases and J shed 4 bases, with 1 base lying between them. The germline gives CDR1 GTSNPN, CDR2 SVGIG (reference sequence). CDR3 length: 11 residues. The chain's CDR3 is CAWSVKNIQYF. In DNA form, the CDR3 reads TGTGCCTGGAGTGTAAAAAACATTCAGTACTTC.

This clone occurred once. The V and J genes are TRBV2 and TRBJ1-5; weak D call: TRBD1 (5 bases). Germline CDR1 and CDR2: SNHLY and FYNNEI. This CDR3 comprises 15 residues. V lost 3 bases and J 1 base, leaving 10 bases between the germline ends. The CDR3 nucleotides are TGTGCCAGCAGTGAGGGGCAGATGAGCAATCAGCCCCAGCATTTT. Protein: CASSEGQMSNQPQHF.

The rearrangement links TRBV5-1 to TRBJ1-2, with 9 bases aligning to TRBD1. Trimming took 4 bases from V and 7 from J; bases not matched to a gene: 11. The CDR3 loop spans 15 amino acids. The V gene's germline CDR1 is SGHRS and CDR2 YFSETQ. In nucleotides, the CDR3 is TGCGCCAGCAGCGCTACGGGACAGGGTTCCTCTGGCTACACCTTC. Protein product: CASSATGQGSSGYTF.

This clone was seen a few times. The V call is TRBV7-9, the J call TRBJ2-1; maybe TRBD2 (6 bases). This CDR3 comprises 16 residues. Germline V gene sequence: CDR1 SEHNR, CDR2 FQNEAQ (reference sequence). The ends were cut back, 0 bases at V and 1 base at J, with 10 bases in the middle. In nucleotides, the CDR3 is TGTGCCAGCAGCTTAGCGAAGCGGGCTTCCTACAATGAGCAGTTCTTC. It specifies CASSLAKRASYNEQFF. Complete variable domain (other parts from reference TRBV7-9 and TRBJ2-1): DTGVSQNPRHKITKRGQNVTFRCDPISEHNRLYWYRQTLGQGPEFLTYFQNEAQLEKSRLLSDRFSAERPKGSFSTLEIQRTEQGDSAMYLCASSLAKRASYNEQFFGPGTRLTVL.

The chain has TRBV18 and TRBJ2-7; the match to TRBD1 covers 7 bases. The germline CDR1 and CDR2 sequences are KGHSH and LQKENI. The CDR3 covers 13 residues. The J segment lost 2 bases and the V segment lost 6 bases, leaving 4 bases of the junction unmatched. CDR3 nucleotides: TGTGCCAGCTCGCTAGGGACAGCCTACGAGCAGTACTTC. Translating gives CASSLGTAYEQYF. Full variable domain (remainder filled in from reference TRBV18 and TRBJ2-7): NAGVMQNPRHLVRRRGQEARLRCSPMKGHSHVYWYRQLPEEGLKFMVYLQKENIIDESGMPKERFSAEFPKEGPSILRIQQVVRGDSAAYFCASSLGTAYEQYFGPGTRLTVT.

This chain connects TRBV5-4 to TRBJ2-1, with 16 bases matching TRBD2. Germline V lookup: CDR1 SGHNT, CDR2 YYREEE (reference sequence). The CDR3 has 18 amino acids. The V and J ends lost 5 bases and 3 bases, in that order; junction bases with no gene match: 8. The CDR3 sequence: CASRRGTSGGAYYNEQFF. The CDR3 nucleotides are TGTGCCAGCAGGCGCGGGACTAGCGGGGGGGCATACTACAATGAGCAGTTCTTC.

This CDR3 is CASSPRFTDTQYF. The CDR3 nucleotides read TGTGCCAGCAGCCCCCGGTTCACAGATACGCAGTATTTT. The rearrangement links TRBV7-2 to TRBJ2-3, with unresolved D. Germline CDR1 reads SGHTA; CDR2 reads FQGNSA. CDR3 size: 13 residues. Trimming cost V 5 bases and J 2 bases, with 8 bases left between them.

This clone occurred a few times. V usage is TRBV29-1 and J usage is TRBJ2-5; 7 positions agree with TRBD2. CDR3 size: 14 residues. Germline trimming cut 4 bases from V and 3 bases from J; bases unmatched to any gene: 8. The germline V gene has CDR1 SQVTM and CDR2 ANQGSEA. The CDR3 sequence is CSVGTRAGKETQYF. CDR3 bases: TGCAGCGTTGGTACTCGAGCGGGAAAAGAGACCCAGTACTTC. Supplemented by reference TRBV29-1 and TRBJ2-5, the full variable domain reads SAVISQKPSRDICQRGTSLTIQCQVDSQVTMMFWYRQQPGQSLTLIATANQGSEATYESGFVIDKFPISRPNLTFSTLTVSNMSPEDSSIYLCSVGTRAGKETQYFGPGTRLLVL.

This clone appeared a few times. The chain uses TRBV20-1 and TRBJ1-2, with a tentative D call TRBD1 (6 bases). Trimming removed 5 bases at V and 6 bases at J, with 10 bases between. The CDR3 runs to 11 residues. Germline V gene lookup returns CDR1 DFQATT and CDR2 SNEGSKA (reference sequence). CDR3: CSAVRDNGYTF. Here the CDR3 DNA reads TGCAGTGCTGTCCGGGACAATGGCTACACCTTC.

The chain uses TRBV7-6 and TRBJ2-1; maybe TRBD1 (5 bases). CDR1 is SGHVS and CDR2 is FNYEAQ in the germline V gene. The CDR3 runs to 15 residues. V was cut by 0 bases and J by 7 bases, with 13 bases left in between. CDR3 amino acids: CASSLAAGKGNEQFF. In DNA, the CDR3 is TGTGCCAGCAGCTTAGCGGCTGGGAAGGGGAATGAGCAGTTCTTC.